The 28 T cell receptor beta chains listed next were all sequenced from one sample in a study of blood T cell repertoires in COVID-19. Method: immunoSEQ multiplex PCR; TCRdb's copy keeps in-frame clones and lacks some. Among about 350,000 clones, approximately 86% were seen once, and the ten largest hold around 7.5%. The sample consisted of peripheral blood. The receptors were gathered from a woman aged 55-70 years with COVID-19, enrolled during active disease.

This clone was observed a few times. The V and J genes are TRBV12-3 or TRBV12-4 and TRBJ2-3, with a tentative D call TRBD2 (5 bases). There are 13 residues in the CDR3. Trimming removed 3 bases from V and 6 bases from J, with 10 bases in between. Here the CDR3 DNA reads TGTGCCAGCAGTTTTACGGGAACGGATACGCAGTATTTT. This translates into CASSFTGTDTQYF.

This clone occurred once. The genes are TRBV6-5 and TRBJ2-2; 10 bases line up with TRBD2. The CDR3 runs 14 residues. V was clipped by 9 bases and J by 4 bases; unmatched bases: 5. In germline, CDR1 is MNHEY, CDR2 SVGAGI. The CDR3: CASKLAGGTGELFF. For the CDR3, the DNA is TGTGCCAGTAAATTAGCGGGGGGCACCGGGGAGCTGTTTTTT.

The chain joins TRBV9 to TRBJ2-3; D remains ambiguous. The V end was cut by 0 bases, the J end by 3 bases, with 2 bases between. The CDR3 contains 12 residues. Germline values: CDR1 SGDLS, CDR2 YYNGEE. CDR3 in amino acids: CASSVATDTQYF. CDR3 DNA sequence: TGTGCCAGCAGCGTAGCTACAGATACGCAGTATTTT.

V is TRBV10-3 and J is TRBJ2-3; TRBD1 matches 7 bases. Trimming cost V 4 bases and J 2 bases; bases outside gene matches: 9. CDR3 length: 16 residues. The germline CDR1 and CDR2 sequences are ENHRY and SYGVKD. For the CDR3, the DNA is TGTGCCATCAGTGGAACGGGACAGAGTTACACAGATACGCAGTATTTT. It yields the protein CAISGTGQSYTDTQYF.

The chain links TRBV5-5 to TRBJ1-6, with TRBD1 matching 7 bases. CDR1 and CDR2 from the germline V gene are SGHKS and YYEKEE (reference sequence). This CDR3 has 18 amino acids. The V and J ends lost 3 bases and 0 bases, in that order; junction bases with no gene match: 9. CDR3 loop: CASSSNRGAYSYNSPLHF. For the CDR3, the DNA is TGTGCCAGCAGCTCTAACAGGGGCGCCTACTCCTATAATTCACCCCTCCACTTT.

The chain uses TRBV6-2 or TRBV6-3 and TRBJ2-1, with 9 bases matching TRBD2. This CDR3 spans 17 amino acids. In germline, CDR1 is MNHEY, CDR2 SVGEGT. V gave up 6 bases and J gave up 0 bases; unmatched junction bases: 9. CDR3 loop: CASSSTLAGDSYNEQFF. CDR3 in DNA: TGTGCCAGCAGCTCCACCTTAGCGGGGGACTCCTACAATGAGCAGTTCTTC.

The chain combines TRBV4-1 with TRBJ2-7, with 9 nucleotides matching TRBD1. The V and J ends lost 1 base and 3 bases, in that order; junction bases with no gene match: 1. This CDR3 is 14 amino acids long. Germline loops: CDR1 MGHRA, CDR2 YSYEKL. The CDR3 here is CASSQGDRVYEQYF. CDR3 nucleotide sequence: TGCGCCAGCAGCCAAGGGGACAGGGTCTACGAGCAGTACTTC.

The chain uses TRBV6-5 and TRBJ2-7; 7 bases are a match to TRBD1. After removal of 2 bases from V and 3 bases from J, the junction contained 10 bases not matched to a gene. The CDR3 sequence is 16 residues long. The germline CDR1 and CDR2 sequences are MNHEY and SVGAGI. CDR3 protein: CASSYQGQSLGYEQYF. CDR3 nucleotides: TGTGCCAGCAGTTACCAGGGACAGTCGTTAGGCTACGAGCAGTACTTC.

The chain recombines TRBV7-9 with TRBJ1-1; unclear D gene. The CDR3 spans 15 residues. In germline, CDR1 is SEHNR, CDR2 FQNEAQ (reference sequence). V lost 5 bases and J lost 3, with 16 bases in between. The CDR3 spells CASSRETGGYTEAFF. The CDR3 DNA is TGTGCCAGCAGCCGCGAAACGGGTGGATACACTGAAGCTTTCTTT. Filled out from reference TRBV7-9 and TRBJ1-1, the complete variable domain reads DTGVSQNPRHKITKRGQNVTFRCDPISEHNRLYWYRQTLGQGPEFLTYFQNEAQLEKSRLLSDRFSAERPKGSFSTLEIQRTEQGDSAMYLCASSRETGGYTEAFFGQGTRLTVV.

This clone was seen only a few times. This chain uses TRBV5-1 with TRBJ1-1, with D possibly matching TRBD1 (6 bases). Trimming took 5 bases from V and 4 from J, leaving 15 bases between them. This CDR3 has 14 amino acids. CDR1 and CDR2 (germline): SGHRS, YFSETQ. The DNA of the CDR3 is TGCGCCAGCAGGATCGGGACATTAGGCACTGAAGCTTTCTTT. Translated, it gives CASRIGTLGTEAFF.

The V call is TRBV4-1, the J call TRBJ2-7; no clear D gene. The V end was cut by 1 base, the J end by 4 bases, with 8 bases between. From germline, CDR1 is MGHRA and CDR2 YSYEKL. The CDR3 consists of 13 residues. This CDR3 is CASSQAASYEQYF. The CDR3 bases are TGCGCCAGCAGCCAAGCCGCGAGTTACGAGCAGTACTTC.

V and J are TRBV9 and TRBJ2-7; D possibly corresponds to TRBD2 (5 bases). This CDR3 is 14 amino acids long. Trimming shortened V by 0 bases and J by 1 base, and 8 bases separated the two germline ends. Per germline, CDR1 SGDLS and CDR2 YYNGEE. The DNA for the CDR3 is TGTGCCAGCAGCGTAGAAGGGAGTTCCTACGAGCAGTACTTC. Protein: CASSVEGSSYEQYF. The complete variable domain, with remaining parts taken from reference TRBV9 and TRBJ2-7, reads DSGVTQTPKHLITATGQRVTLRCSPRSGDLSVYWYQQSLDQGLQFLIQYYNGEERAKGNILERFSAQQFPDLHSELNLSSLELGDSALYFCASSVEGSSYEQYFGPGTRLTVT.

The chain couples TRBV7-7 to TRBJ2-1, with TRBD2 matching 10 bases. This CDR3 region has 18 residues. V lost 5 bases, J lost 9 bases, and 19 bases stayed unmatched. CDR1 SSHAT and CDR2 FNYEAQ come from the germline V gene (reference sequence). CDR3 nucleotides: TGTGCCAGCAGCGATAACGTCTTTCAAGCGGGGGGGGCAGCTGAGCAGTTCTTC. Residues: CASSDNVFQAGGAAEQFF.

The chain links TRBV20-1 to TRBJ1-1, with no clear D. The CDR3 runs to 11 residues. V gave up 0 bases and J gave up 5 bases, with 4 bases separating them. Germline CDR1 DFQATT, CDR2 SNEGSKA (reference sequence). The CDR3 protein is CSARDYTEAFF. CDR3 DNA: TGCAGTGCTAGAGACTATACTGAAGCTTTCTTT.

The chain uses TRBV6-4 and TRBJ1-1; weak D call: TRBD1 (5 bases). Germline V gives CDR1 MRHNA, CDR2 SNTAGT. This CDR3 has 14 residues. Trimming took 11 bases from V and 3 from J, leaving 19 bases between them. The CDR3 reads CAGVSQGTDTEAFF. The DNA for the CDR3 is TGTGCCGGGGTTTCTCAGGGCACGGACACTGAAGCTTTCTTT.

The rearrangement joins TRBV30 to TRBJ1-1; TRBD1 might be the D (6 bases). Germline V gives CDR1 GTSNPN, CDR2 SVGIG (reference sequence). Trimming removed 5 bases at V and 0 bases at J, with 16 bases between. This CDR3 spans 15 amino acids. CDR3 coding DNA: TGTGCCTGGCAAGGGACAAGGGTTATGAACACTGAAGCTTTCTTT. Protein: CAWQGTRVMNTEAFF.

This clone was detected a few times. The chain combines TRBV11-1 with TRBJ2-3; the D gene is possibly TRBD1 (5 bases). Per the germline V gene, CDR1 is SGHAT and CDR2 is FQDESV (reference sequence). The CDR3 has 15 residues. V was cut by 4 bases and J by 0 bases, with 11 bases left in between. The CDR3 sequence: CASSSEQGSTDTQYF. The CDR3 nucleotides read TGTGCCAGCAGCTCCGAGCAGGGTAGCACAGATACGCAGTATTTT.

The rearrangement uses TRBV27 and TRBJ2-2; D call uncertain. Germline V gene sequence: CDR1 MNHEY, CDR2 SMNVEV (reference sequence). The CDR3 totals 13 residues. V was shortened by 3 bases and J by 1 base, with 3 bases between the two germline ends. CDR3 sequence: CASSFQNTGELFF. In DNA form, the CDR3 reads TGTGCCAGCAGTTTTCAGAACACCGGGGAGCTGTTTTTT.

The gene calls are TRBV7-2 and TRBJ2-3; 8 bases are a match to TRBD2. There are 16 residues in the CDR3. Trimming took 5 bases from V and 1 from J; bases not matched to a gene: 8. The germline V gene encodes CDR1 SGHTA and CDR2 FQGNSA. The CDR3 is CASSRLPTSGTDTQYF. CDR3 DNA sequence: TGTGCCAGCAGCCGCCTTCCGACTAGCGGCACAGATACGCAGTATTTT.

The rearrangement links TRBV5-1 to TRBJ1-1; the D is unclear. The CDR3 totals 15 residues. Trimming took off 7 bases at V and 0 bases at J, with 16 bases between the two ends. Germline V gives CDR1 SGHRS, CDR2 YFSETQ. The CDR3 reads CASAPRREMNTEAFF. The CDR3 DNA reads TGCGCCAGCGCGCCAAGGAGGGAGATGAACACTGAAGCTTTCTTT.

This rearrangement joins TRBV3-1 (or the pseudogene TRBV3-2) to TRBJ2-5; no reliable D call. The CDR3 has 11 amino acids. CDR1 is LGHDT and CDR2 is YNNKEL in the germline V gene (reference sequence). V was shortened by 3 bases and J by 5 bases, with 4 bases between the two germline ends. The CDR3 protein is CASSQQETQYF. CDR3 nucleotides: TGTGCCAGCAGCCAGCAGGAGACCCAGTACTTC.

This chain uses TRBV27 with TRBJ2-1, with TRBD1 matching over 9 bases. The CDR3 length is 19 residues. V lost 5 bases to trimming and J lost 2 bases; unmatched junction nucleotides: 16. Germline V gives CDR1 MNHEY, CDR2 SMNVEV (reference sequence). This chain's CDR3 is CASSRDRERGRGTYNEQFF. CDR3 sequence (DNA): TGTGCCAGCAGTCGGGACAGGGAGAGGGGGAGAGGGACCTACAATGAGCAGTTCTTC.

The chain is built from TRBV7-2 and TRBJ1-2; 7 bases line up with TRBD1. The V and J ends lost 0 bases and 8 bases, in that order; junction bases with no gene match: 3. This CDR3 spans 13 amino acids. Per the germline V gene, CDR1 is SGHTA and CDR2 is FQGNSA. The CDR3: CASSLARGQGYTF. The CDR3 DNA sequence: TGTGCCAGCAGCTTAGCGAGGGGGCAAGGCTACACCTTC.

This clone was seen just once. V and J are TRBV11-2 and TRBJ1-2; 9 bases map to TRBD1. Germline V CDR1 and CDR2: SGHAT, FQNNGV. V lost 6 bases to trimming and J lost 8 bases; unmatched junction nucleotides: 19. This CDR3 comprises 17 residues. The CDR3: CASRSLTGTGFARGYTF. CDR3 nucleotides: TGTGCCAGCAGGAGCCTCACCGGGACAGGGTTCGCGCGGGGCTACACCTTC.

V usage is TRBV27 and J usage is TRBJ1-5, with D tentatively TRBD1 (6 bases). Germline CDR1 reads MNHEY; CDR2 reads SMNVEV (reference sequence). The V gene lost 0 bases and the J gene lost 11 bases, with 8 bases spanning the gap. The CDR3 is 12 residues long. The CDR3 loop is CASSLSRGAQHF. CDR3 nucleotides: TGTGCCAGCAGTTTATCCAGGGGTGCCCAGCATTTT.

This clone was found once. The chain has TRBV5-1 and TRBJ1-2; D possibly corresponds to TRBD1 (5 bases). The CDR3 runs to 14 residues. Trimming pared 1 base from V and 8 bases from J, leaving 15 bases between. Germline values: CDR1 SGHRS, CDR2 YFSETQ. CDR3 DNA sequence: TGCGCCAGCAGCTTGTATTACAGGTCCCCGGGCTACACCTTC. Its translation is CASSLYYRSPGYTF.

This clone came up a few times. V and J are TRBV11-3 and TRBJ2-5, with 12 bases identical to TRBD2. CDR3 size: 16 residues. Trimming took 1 base from V and 3 from J; bases not matched to a gene: 3. The V gene's germline CDR1 is SGHNT and CDR2 YENEEA. The CDR3 sequence is CASSLGLAGAKETQYF. The CDR3 DNA reads as TGTGCCAGCAGCTTAGGACTAGCGGGGGCCAAAGAGACCCAGTACTTC.

In nucleotides, the CDR3 is TGTGCCAGCAGCTCCGCACAGCCCGAGATAAGTCCCCAGTACTTC. Its translation is CASSSAQPEISPQYF. The V gene is TRBV7-3, the J gene TRBJ2-5; no clear D gene. V was shortened by 4 bases and J by 9 bases, with 21 bases between the two germline ends. CDR3 length: 15 amino acids. From germline, CDR1 is SGHTA and CDR2 FQGTGA. The complete variable domain, with remaining parts taken from reference TRBV7-3 and TRBJ2-5, reads GAGVSQTPSNKVTEKGKYVELRCDPISGHTALYWYRQSLGQGPEFLIYFQGTGAADDSGLPNDRFFAVRPEGSVSTLKIQRTERGDSAVYLCASSSAQPEISPQYFGPGTRLLVL.